Following are 31 T cell receptor beta chains from one sample sequenced in a study of shared clonotypes between healthy human individuals. Only in-frame clones appear in the TCRdb table, and some are missing; sequencing was by immunoSEQ multiplex PCR. The profile shows some 2.3 million clones, roughly 93% of them singletons. The sequenced sample consisted of naive CD4+ T cells from PBMCs. Specified subset: CD45RA+ positively selected. These receptors originate from a man between 18 and 29 years old in good health. Some clones in this sample may be carry-over from other donors' samples.

In this sample, this clone turned up once. This chain uses TRBV11-2 with TRBJ1-3; D is uncertain. Looked up from germline, CDR1 is SGHAT and CDR2 is FQNNGV. The CDR3 loop spans 13 amino acids. The V end lost 4 bases, the J end lost 0 bases, and 4 bases lay between the germline ends. DNA for the CDR3: TGTGCCAGCAGCTCCAGCTCTGGAAACACCATATATTTT. Translation gives CASSSSSGNTIYF.

This clone occurred once. DNA for the CDR3: TGTGCCAGTAGGACCTATACAGTGCTACCTTCTAACTATGGCTACACCTTC. This gives the protein CASRTYTVLPSNYGYTF. The chain carries TRBV19 and TRBJ1-2; the D is unclear. V was pared by 6 bases and J by 0 bases, with 20 bases between. Germline CDR1 LNHDA, CDR2 SQIVND (reference sequence). The CDR3 length is 17 residues.

The V gene is TRBV15, the J gene TRBJ1-1, with D unresolved. Germline values: CDR1 LNHNV, CDR2 YYDKDF (reference sequence). Trimming took off 1 base at V and 1 base at J, with 4 bases between the two ends. This CDR3 is built from 13 residues. CDR3 sequence reads: CATSRGPNTEAFF. For the CDR3, the DNA is TGTGCCACCAGCAGAGGCCCGAACACTGAAGCTTTCTTT. Full variable domain (remainder filled in from reference TRBV15 and TRBJ1-1): DAMVIQNPRYQVTQFGKPVTLSCSQTLNHNVMYWYQQKSSQAPKLLFHYYDKDFNNEADTPDNFQSRRPNTSFCFLDIRSPGLGDTAMYLCATSRGPNTEAFFGQGTRLTVV.

CDR3 loop: CASSQPGGETLDEAFF. The CDR3 coding sequence is TGTGCCAGCAGCCAACCTGGGGGCGAGACTCTAGATGAAGCTTTCTTT. The chain links TRBV28 to TRBJ1-1; D is possibly TRBD1 (6 bases). The germline CDR1 and CDR2 sequences are MDHEN and SYDVKM. The CDR3 spans 16 residues. Trimming removed 6 bases at V and 7 bases at J, with 24 bases between.

The chain couples TRBV5-1 to TRBJ1-2; D possibly corresponds to TRBD1 (5 bases). The V gene lost 4 bases and the J gene lost 5 bases, with 21 bases spanning the gap. This CDR3 comprises 16 residues. Per germline, CDR1 SGHRS and CDR2 YFSETQ. This CDR3 reads CASSPGTANVGYGYTF. CDR3 nucleotide sequence: TGCGCCAGCAGCCCCGGGACCGCCAATGTAGGGTATGGCTACACCTTC.

Note on this clone: The junction departs from germline at one end; a sequencing error may be responsible. The rearrangement links TRBV7-3 to TRBJ2-7; D may be TRBD1 or TRBD2 (5 bases each). The germline V gene has CDR1 SGHTA and CDR2 FQGTGA. The CDR3 totals 15 residues. The CDR3 nucleotides read TGTGCCAGCAGCCTAACCGGGGACCCAACGAACGAGCAGTACTTC. The encoded protein is CASSLTGDPTNEQYF.

The V gene is TRBV12-5, the J gene TRBJ1-2; D gene uncertain. This CDR3 is 16 amino acids long. V shed 3 bases and J shed 2 bases, with 16 bases lying between them. Germline-derived CDR1 and CDR2 are LGHNT and FRNRAP. The CDR3 loop reads CASGLEATGPNYGYTF. The CDR3, as DNA: TGTGCTAGTGGTTTAGAAGCGACTGGACCGAACTATGGCTACACCTTC.

A single count supports this clone. V and J are TRBV11-2 and TRBJ2-7; D not resolved. CDR1 SGHAT and CDR2 FQNNGV come from the germline V gene. V was trimmed by 1 base and J by 4 bases, leaving 14 bases between them. The CDR3 consists of 15 residues. CDR3 nucleotides: TGTGCCAGCAGCTTAGTGTCCTTACAGCCTTACGAGCAGTACTTC. The encoded protein is CASSLVSLQPYEQYF.

The V call is TRBV6-6, the J call TRBJ2-1; 7 nucleotides agree with TRBD1. The CDR3 contains 15 residues. Germline CDR1 and CDR2: MNHNY and SVGAGI (reference sequence). With 6 bases clipped from V and 0 bases from J, the junction kept 5 bases outside the gene matches. The CDR3 spells CASRFGTASYNEQFF. The CDR3 region has the DNA TGTGCCAGCAGGTTTGGGACAGCCTCCTACAATGAGCAGTTCTTC.

The chain couples TRBV28 to TRBJ2-4; 8 nucleotides agree with TRBD2. Trimming at V came to 5 bases and at J to 8 bases, leaving 11 bases not matched to a gene. Germline V gene data show CDR1 as MDHEN and CDR2 as SYDVKM. The CDR3 is made up of 15 amino acids. The DNA of the CDR3 is TGTGCCAGCAGTGCCCCGGGGGGGGGCGCGTACATTCAGTACTTC. Amino acid sequence: CASSAPGGGAYIQYF. Complete variable domain (other parts from reference TRBV28 and TRBJ2-4): DVKVTQSSRYLVKRTGEKVFLECVQDMDHENMFWYRQDPGLGLRLIYFSYDVKMKEKGDIPEGYSVSREKKERFSLILESASTNQTSMYLCASSAPGGGAYIQYFGAGTRLSVL.

This rearrangement joins TRBV5-4 to TRBJ2-1; 15 bases match TRBD2. CDR1 and CDR2 (germline): SGHNT, YYREEE (reference sequence). The ends lost 4 bases at V and 9 bases at J; junction bases unmatched: 11. The CDR3 consists of 17 residues. CDR3 amino acids: CASSPAGLAGGSAEQFF. In DNA form, the CDR3 reads TGTGCCAGCAGCCCGGCGGGACTAGCGGGAGGTTCGGCTGAGCAGTTCTTC.

V and J are TRBV28 and TRBJ2-3; 12 bases line up with TRBD2. Germline assignment: CDR1 MDHEN and CDR2 SYDVKM. CDR3 length: 18 residues. Trimming removed 3 bases from V and 0 bases from J; junction bases left unmatched: 7. The chain's CDR3 is CASSFGTSGPPSTDTQYF. CDR3 nucleotide sequence: TGTGCCAGCAGTTTTGGGACTAGCGGGCCTCCTAGCACAGATACGCAGTATTTT. The whole variable domain, filled in from reference TRBV28 and TRBJ2-3, reads DVKVTQSSRYLVKRTGEKVFLECVQDMDHENMFWYRQDPGLGLRLIYFSYDVKMKEKGDIPEGYSVSREKKERFSLILESASTNQTSMYLCASSFGTSGPPSTDTQYFGPGTRLTVL.

The table lists this clone with a few counts. The chain couples TRBV18 to TRBJ1-1; possible D gene TRBD1, 5 bases. Looked up from germline, CDR1 is KGHSH and CDR2 is LQKENI. The CDR3 runs 14 residues. Trimming took 6 bases from V and 4 from J, leaving 15 bases between them. CDR3 sequence reads: CASSPEYGGTEAFF. Here the CDR3 DNA reads TGTGCCAGCTCCCCTGAATACGGGGGCACTGAAGCTTTCTTT.

In the case of this clone: Other nucleotide sequences from this sample produce the same CDR3. This CDR3 is CASSSGQGQETQYF. CDR3 coding DNA: TGTGCCAGCAGCTCGGGACAGGGGCAAGAGACCCAGTACTTC. The rearrangement joins TRBV11-2 to TRBJ2-5; 10 nucleotides match TRBD1. Germline-derived CDR1 and CDR2 are SGHAT and FQNNGV. The trim removed 4 bases at V and 2 bases at J, leaving 1 base unmatched. The CDR3 is made up of 14 amino acids. The full variable domain, its missing parts supplied by reference TRBV11-2 and TRBJ2-5, is EAGVAQSPRYKIIEKRQSVAFWCNPISGHATLYWYQQILGQGPKLLIQFQNNGVVDDSQLPKDRFSAERLKGVDSTLKIQPAKLEDSAVYLCASSSGQGQETQYFGPGTRLLVL.

This clone was seen just once. V gene TRBV28 combines with J gene TRBJ1-3, with D perhaps TRBD1 (6 bases). V dropped 7 bases and J dropped 0 bases, with 10 bases sitting between them. CDR1 and CDR2 from the germline V gene are MDHEN and SYDVKM. This CDR3 region has 14 residues. The CDR3 is CASNRGLSGNTIYF. The CDR3 region has the DNA TGTGCCAGCAACCGGGGGCTCTCTGGAAACACCATATATTTT.

About this clone: Other DNA sequences in this specimen translate into the identical CDR3. The chain carries TRBV7-2 and TRBJ1-1; weak D call: TRBD1 (6 bases). With 1 base removed from V and 0 bases from J, the gap between germline ends came to 9 bases. Germline V gives CDR1 SGHTA, CDR2 FQGNSA. The CDR3 runs 15 residues. CDR3 coding DNA: TGTGCCAGCAGCTTAGTAGGGGGGGTGAACACTGAAGCTTTCTTT. Translating gives CASSLVGGVNTEAFF.

This clone was picked up one time. The chain joins TRBV18 to TRBJ1-2; tentative D call: TRBD1 (6 bases). V lost 5 bases and J 0 bases, leaving 19 bases between the germline ends. The CDR3 totals 17 residues. Germline V CDR1 and CDR2: KGHSH, LQKENI. The CDR3 DNA sequence: TGTGCCAGCTCAACTACGTCACAGGGACCAGCTAACTATGGCTACACCTTC. Translation gives CASSTTSQGPANYGYTF. Combining the CDR3 with reference TRBV18 and TRBJ1-2 gives the whole variable domain NAGVMQNPRHLVRRRGQEARLRCSPMKGHSHVYWYRQLPEEGLKFMVYLQKENIIDESGMPKERFSAEFPKEGPSILRIQQVVRGDSAAYFCASSTTSQGPANYGYTFGSGTRLTVV.

The V gene is TRBV5-1, the J gene TRBJ2-1, with 10 bases that match TRBD2. The germline V gene encodes CDR1 SGHRS and CDR2 YFSETQ. This CDR3 contains 16 residues. Germline trimming cut 6 bases from V and 5 bases from J; bases unmatched to any gene: 11. CDR3 bases: TGCGCCAGCACTGTTCTAGCGGGGGTCGGGAACAATGAGCAGTTCTTC. This encodes CASTVLAGVGNNEQFF.

This chain links TRBV4-1 with TRBJ1-3; weak D call: TRBD1 (6 bases). This CDR3 has 19 residues. Deletions cut 2 bases from V and 2 bases from J, with 22 bases between. Germline values: CDR1 MGHRA, CDR2 YSYEKL. The CDR3 nucleotides are TGCGCCAGCAGCCAATTCGCATCGCGGGACATTATTCCTGGAAACACCATATATTTT. This codes for CASSQFASRDIIPGNTIYF.

The rearrangement uses TRBV30 and TRBJ1-6, with D perhaps matching TRBD1 (6 bases). The CDR3 runs 17 residues. Germline V lookup: CDR1 GTSNPN, CDR2 SVGIG (reference sequence). Trimming pared 4 bases from V and 0 bases from J, leaving 16 bases between. CDR3 bases: TGTGCCTGGAAGTGGGGGGACACCCGCTCCTATAATTCACCCCTCCACTTT. Amino acid sequence: CAWKWGDTRSYNSPLHF.

In regard to this clone: A junction end diverges from the germline sequence, so it may reflect a read error. The chain employs TRBV10-3 and TRBJ2-7, with 7 bases identical to TRBD2. Looked up from germline, CDR1 is ENHRY and CDR2 is SYGVKD. The CDR3 totals 13 residues. The CDR3 region has the DNA TGTGCCCTCAGGGAGGGTTTGGGTAACGAGCAGTACTTC. Translating it yields CALREGLGNEQYF.

This clone was seen once. This CDR3 reads CASNPGGANTEAFF. In DNA, the CDR3 is TGTGCCAGCAACCCAGGGGGCGCGAACACTGAAGCTTTCTTT. This chain joins TRBV2 and TRBJ1-1; TRBD1 matches at 8 bases. J was trimmed by 1 base and V by 7 bases; bases with no gene match: 5. The CDR3 covers 14 residues. Germline V gene sequence: CDR1 SNHLY, CDR2 FYNNEI. The complete variable domain, with remaining parts taken from reference TRBV2 and TRBJ1-1, reads EPEVTQTPSHQVTQMGQEVILRCVPISNHLYFYWYRQILGQKVEFLVSFYNNEISEKSEIFDDQFSVERPDGSNFTLKIRSTKLEDSAMYFCASNPGGANTEAFFGQGTRLTVV.

The chain is built from TRBV28 and TRBJ1-1; TRBD1 aligns across 10 bases. Germline CDR1 MDHEN, CDR2 SYDVKM. With V trimmed by 8 bases and J by 5 bases, 8 bases remained unmatched. The CDR3 length is 14 residues. CDR3 DNA: TGTGCCAGCTCACGAGGGACAGGGGTTACTGAAGCTTTCTTT. It translates to CASSRGTGVTEAFF.

This clone was recorded once. V gene TRBV7-2 combines with J gene TRBJ2-7; the D gene is possibly TRBD1 (5 bases). The CDR3 has 15 amino acids. CDR1 SGHTA and CDR2 FQGNSA come from the germline V gene. V shed 0 bases and J shed 3 bases, with 12 bases lying between them. The CDR3 is CASSLAGPLLYEQYF. In nucleotides, the CDR3 is TGTGCCAGCAGCTTAGCGGGGCCCCTCCTCTACGAGCAGTACTTC.

The chain joins TRBV10-1 to TRBJ2-5; the D gene is possibly TRBD2 (5 bases). Germline V gene data show CDR1 as WNHNN and CDR2 as SYGVQD (reference sequence). V was pared by 11 bases and J by 11 bases, with 12 bases between. The CDR3 runs to 9 residues. CDR3 protein: CACDLAQYF. DNA of the CDR3: TGCGCCTGCGACCTAGCACAGTACTTC.

The chain combines TRBV5-6 with TRBJ2-1; D might be TRBD1 or TRBD2, each matching 5 bases. This CDR3 has 15 amino acids. Germline V lookup: CDR1 SGHDT, CDR2 YYEEEE. V dropped 4 bases and J dropped 8 bases, with 19 bases sitting between them. CDR3: CASSTYGTIRDEQFF. CDR3 in DNA: TGTGCCAGCAGCACCTACGGGACCATAAGGGATGAGCAGTTCTTC.

The chain employs TRBV5-1 and TRBJ2-3; TRBD2 matches at 10 bases. With V trimmed by 0 bases and J by 3 bases, 7 bases remained unmatched. CDR1 is SGHRS, CDR2 YFSETQ, per germline. This CDR3 spans 17 amino acids. CDR3 in amino acids: CASSLVPAGGKTDTQYF. CDR3 nucleotide sequence: TGCGCCAGCAGCTTGGTTCCAGCGGGAGGGAAGACAGATACGCAGTATTTT.

The chain uses TRBV18 and TRBJ2-1; perhaps TRBD2 as D (6 bases). The CDR3 contains 16 residues. V was cut by 4 bases and J by 8 bases, with 21 bases left in between. Germline CDR1 is KGHSH and CDR2 is LQKENI. DNA for the CDR3: TGTGCCAGCTCACGCCGCTCTAGCGTCCCTCGGGATGAGCAGTTCTTC. Translating gives CASSRRSSVPRDEQFF.

The chain combines TRBV5-1 with TRBJ2-7; D gene ambiguous. V gave up 0 bases and J gave up 0 bases, with 7 bases separating them. There are 14 residues in the CDR3. The V gene's germline CDR1 is SGHRS and CDR2 YFSETQ. CDR3 loop: CASSLAVASYEQYF. The CDR3 DNA sequence: TGCGCCAGCAGCTTGGCGGTGGCCTCCTACGAGCAGTACTTC.

The chain combines TRBV19 with TRBJ1-1; D is uncertain. This CDR3 comprises 15 residues. Germline CDR1 LNHDA, CDR2 SQIVND (reference sequence). V lost 5 bases, J lost 4 bases, and 17 bases lay in between. CDR3 amino acids: CASSVGRTEPTEAFF. Written as DNA, the CDR3 is TGTGCCAGTAGTGTAGGGAGGACCGAACCCACTGAAGCTTTCTTT.

The chain combines TRBV10-3 with TRBJ1-2; D perhaps matches TRBD1 (5 bases). CDR1 and CDR2 from the germline V gene are ENHRY and SYGVKD. Between the trimmed V and J ends, which lost 2 bases and 4 bases, there was a span of 14 bases. This CDR3 contains 15 residues. The DNA of the CDR3 is TGTGCCATCAGTGAGAGAGACCAGGGACGCTATGGCTACACCTTC. Translating it yields CAISERDQGRYGYTF.